This T cell receptor (beta chain) emerged from a study of T cell responses to AZD1222 COVID-19 vaccine (dated by TCRdb to about 2021). Regarding the research as a whole: Because spike-specific TCR depth and breadth did not differ between the two schedules, AZD1222 recipients who got a second dose at roughly 4 weeks were pooled with those who got a second dose at roughly 12 weeks. TCR sequencing covered 230 or so trial participants: 200 to 210 given two doses of AZD1222 and 26 given two doses of MenACWY control vaccine. Trial participants were enrolled into age subgroups of 18-55, 56-69 and 70-plus years, which contained roughly 140, 27 and 60 TCR-sequenced participants, respectively.

Broad study findings and their caveats: Conclusions about previously exposed vaccinees are limited because only 6 or 7 AZD1222 recipients were SARS-CoV-2 seropositive at baseline. A significant rise in spike-specific TCR breadth and depth was observed after two AZD1222 doses relative to day 0 and relative to MenACWY recipients. In the small 56-69-year group, the increase in depth fell short of significance, most likely because of low power. Epitopes outside the regions mutated in the B.1.351 and B.1.1.7 variants were reportedly recognized by nearly half of the unique spike-specific TCRs. The vaccine-associated CD4 TCRs covered the entire spike protein, and the dominant responses fell in regions 160-218 and 743-854. Most participants were white British and females outnumbered males, and the authors suggested that clonal diversity may have been underestimated. No day 14 peak-response samples were available, so repertoires were characterized only after the peak T cell response.

The CDR3 regions of human TCRbeta chains were analyzed by immunosequencing. Regarding the original processing steps: Repertoire TCRs were checked for matches against a reference library of SARS-CoV-2-specific TCRs that had been generated using the MIRA antigen-specificity platform. Breadth was defined as the fraction of unique TCRs that were SARS-CoV-2-associated, and depth was defined as the fraction of total T cells that were SARS-CoV-2-associated. Using the MIRA data, each spike-specific TCR was mapped to the spike region that the TCR reacts to and placed in a CD4 or CD8 class. Log10-transformed breadth and depth values were compared by one-way ANOVA with Sidak's multiple comparisons tests. Held by TCRdb, this immuneACCESS table contains in-frame sequences only and omits some clones. Under half of the omission traces to an unresolved V gene where checked; the cause of the rest is unknown. That table supplies the V and J calls and clone size; D and trimming were determined from the DNA. The sample has 93,000 or so clones on record, less than 95% of them singletons. The ten largest clones take up about 5% of the sample.

This specimen's time point label, per the study, means: baseline before first vaccination. The vaccinee samples were drawn from two UK trials, COV001 and COV002, one of which was a single-blind randomized controlled phase 2/3 trial testing AZD1222 (ChAdOx1 nCoV-19) in healthy adults. Trial participant PBMC samples were collected at day 0 and day 28 after the second dose for TCRbeta chain sequencing. The CDR3 sequence holds 13 residues, the cysteine and phenylalanine included. Of the read, only the CDR3 DNA is kept; its 39 bases are in frame from base 1. The germline V gene supplies CDR1 SGDLS and CDR2 YYNGEE. V drops 2 bases and J drops 3 bases, leaving 6 bases in between. Comment on this clone: Its binding antigen is unknown. Within one base of it there is no much larger clone, and no base qualities were kept.

The chain is encoded by TRBV9 joined to TRBJ1-5, with no confident D gene call. This receptor was obtained from an adult in good health. The starting material was peripheral blood, obtained on day 0 of AZD1222 vaccination. The nucleotides read TGTGCCAGCAGCGTCAGTCTCAATCAGCCCCAGCATTTT. Its protein is CASSVSLNQPQHF. Supplemented by the reference TRBV9 and TRBJ1-5 proteins around the CDR3, the complete variable domain is DSGVTQTPKHLITATGQRVTLRCSPRSGDLSVYWYQQSLDQGLQFLIQYYNGEERAKGNILERFSAQQFPDLHSELNLSSLELGDSALYFCASSVSLNQPQHFGDGTRLSIL.